Included here is one T cell receptor beta chain sequence, with context. The sample is drawn from a study of blood T cell repertoires in COVID-19. Data came from immunoSEQ multiplex PCR; TCRdb stores just in-frame clones and leaves some out. Among roughly 400,000 clones listed, about 90% were seen once. CDR3 length: 14 residues. V lost 2 bases to trimming and J lost 2 bases, with 9 bases between them. The germline CDR1 and CDR2 sequences are MNHNS and SASEGT. This sequence originates from a woman in her twenties or thirties who had recovered from COVID-19. Material: PBMCs or T cells enriched from blood (not recorded which). The genes are TRBV6-1 and TRBJ1-2; tentative D call: TRBD1 (6 bases). CDR3 protein: CASSERQANYGYTF. The CDR3 bases are TGTGCCAGCAGTGAAAGACAGGCCAACTATGGCTACACCTTC.